This passage covers 31 T cell receptor beta chains from one sample sequenced in a study of blood T cell repertoires in COVID-19. Sequenced by immunoSEQ multiplex PCR; TCRdb stores in-frame clones only, minus some. The sample lists under 60,000 clones, roughly nine tenths occurring once. Source material: peripheral blood. Every receptor here comes from a man between 60 and 75 years old with acute or convalescent COVID-19.

This clone was seen more than once but under ten times. The chain links TRBV10-3 to TRBJ1-5, with D maybe TRBD1 (6 bases). The V end was cut by 5 bases, the J end by 5 bases, with 13 bases between. The germline gives CDR1 ENHRY, CDR2 SYGVKD. The CDR3 has 14 residues. In nucleotides, the CDR3 is TGTGCCATCAGTCGGAAGGGGGGGGATCAGCCCCAGCATTTT. It yields the protein CAISRKGGDQPQHF.

The chain joins TRBV24-1 to TRBJ2-1, with D perhaps TRBD2 (6 bases). V was cut by 3 bases and J by 0 bases, with 11 bases left in between. Germline CDR1 reads KGHDR; CDR2 reads SFDVKD. CDR3 size: 16 residues. The CDR3 DNA sequence: TGTGCCACCAGTGATGGGGACTCGAGCTCCTACAATGAGCAGTTCTTC. This translates into CATSDGDSSSYNEQFF.

The chain is built from TRBV4-1 and TRBJ1-5, with 7 bases matching TRBD1. CDR1 is MGHRA and CDR2 is YSYEKL in the germline V gene. This CDR3 spans 15 amino acids. The junction had 7 bases not matched to a gene; V was cut back by 1 base and J by 7 bases. CDR3 loop: CASSQVSGGNQPQHF. Written as DNA, the CDR3 is TGCGCCAGCAGCCAAGTGTCAGGGGGTAACCAGCCCCAGCATTTT.

V usage is TRBV7-9 and J usage is TRBJ2-7; 8 bases are shared with TRBD2. The CDR3 has 14 residues. Unmatched junction bases numbered 8, after V lost 5 bases and J lost 5 bases. CDR1 SEHNR and CDR2 FQNEAQ come from the germline V gene (reference sequence). This chain's CDR3 is CASSPAVAGHEQYF. DNA of the CDR3: TGTGCCAGCAGCCCGGCGGTAGCGGGGCACGAGCAGTACTTC. Full variable domain (outside the CDR3, taken from reference TRBV7-9 and TRBJ2-7): DTGVSQNPRHKITKRGQNVTFRCDPISEHNRLYWYRQTLGQGPEFLTYFQNEAQLEKSRLLSDRFSAERPKGSFSTLEIQRTEQGDSAMYLCASSPAVAGHEQYFGPGTRLTVT.

The chain is built from TRBV7-6 and TRBJ2-1, with D tentatively TRBD2 (7 bases). V was shortened by 2 bases and J by 2 bases, with 10 bases between the two germline ends. Germline V gives CDR1 SGHVS, CDR2 FNYEAQ. There are 15 residues in the CDR3. The CDR3 sequence is CASSLNGGPYNEQFF. CDR3 nucleotides: TGTGCCAGCAGCTTAAACGGGGGGCCCTACAATGAGCAGTTCTTC.

V and J are TRBV2 and TRBJ1-1; D unresolved. Deletions cut 1 base from V and 4 bases from J, with 7 bases between. The V gene's germline CDR1 is SNHLY and CDR2 FYNNEI. This CDR3 region has 13 residues. The CDR3: CASSEDYPTEAFF. CDR3 coding DNA: TGTGCCAGCAGTGAAGACTATCCCACTGAAGCTTTCTTT.

The rearrangement joins TRBV7-9 to TRBJ2-7; D is ambiguous. CDR3 length equals 13 residues. V was shortened by 1 base and J by 5 bases, with 9 bases between the two germline ends. Germline assignment: CDR1 SEHNR and CDR2 FQNEAQ (reference sequence). CDR3 sequence: CASSLGSINEQYF. The CDR3 DNA sequence: TGTGCCAGCAGCTTAGGTAGTATCAACGAGCAGTACTTC.

The chain carries TRBV27 and TRBJ2-7; D possibly corresponds to TRBD2 (6 bases). This CDR3 is 15 amino acids long. Germline lookup yields CDR1 MNHEY and CDR2 SMNVEV (reference sequence). V was pared by 6 bases and J by 5 bases, with 20 bases between. The DNA of the CDR3 is TGTGCCAGCAGCCCCCTCGGGGGAAGTGCCGACGAGCAGTACTTC. Translated: CASSPLGGSADEQYF.

The rearrangement links TRBV10-3 to TRBJ1-1; D gene uncertain. This CDR3 is built from 12 residues. V shed 4 bases and J shed 0 bases, with 3 bases lying between them. Germline CDR1 is ENHRY and CDR2 is SYGVKD. CDR3 amino acids: CAISALNTEAFF. The CDR3 DNA sequence: TGTGCCATCAGTGCCTTGAACACTGAAGCTTTCTTT.

J is TRBJ1-1 and V is TRBV18; D is undetermined. Germline loops: CDR1 KGHSH, CDR2 LQKENI. The length of the CDR3 is 17 residues. V was shortened by 6 bases and J by 6 bases, with 26 bases between the two germline ends. This chain's CDR3 is CASSRGQYPTEYAEAFF. In nucleotides, the CDR3 is TGTGCCAGCTCCCGGGGTCAGTACCCTACCGAGTACGCTGAAGCTTTCTTT.

The chain carries TRBV30 and TRBJ1-1, with unresolved D. CDR1 is GTSNPN, CDR2 SVGIG, per germline (reference sequence). This CDR3 is 14 amino acids long. The germline V and J ends were trimmed by 0 bases and 6 bases, with 14 bases remaining between them. The CDR3: CAWSVHLFTPEAFF. The CDR3 coding sequence is TGTGCCTGGAGTGTACACCTCTTTACCCCTGAAGCTTTCTTT. Full variable domain (outside the CDR3, taken from reference TRBV30 and TRBJ1-1): SQTIHQWPATLVQPVGSPLSLECTVEGTSNPNLYWYRQAAGRGLQLLFYSVGIGQISSEVPQNLSASRPQDRQFILSSKKLLLSDSGFYLCAWSVHLFTPEAFFGQGTRLTVV.

The gene calls are TRBV27 and TRBJ2-7; D possibly corresponds to TRBD1 (5 bases). V lost 5 bases and J 3 bases, leaving 8 bases between the germline ends. Germline values: CDR1 MNHEY, CDR2 SMNVEV (reference sequence). The CDR3 extends over 12 amino acids. CDR3 nucleotides: TGTGCCAGCAGTGGCGACAGCTACGAGCAGTACTTC. It translates to CASSGDSYEQYF.

The V and J genes are TRBV12-5 and TRBJ1-6; 7 bases line up with TRBD1. The J segment lost 9 bases and the V segment lost 10 bases, leaving 18 bases of the junction unmatched. Germline V CDR1 and CDR2: LGHNT, FRNRAP. The CDR3 is 16 amino acids. The CDR3 is CATSSGGKTGSSPLHF. The CDR3 DNA reads as TGTGCTACAAGTTCAGGGGGTAAGACAGGTAGTTCACCCCTCCACTTT. Filled out from reference TRBV12-5 and TRBJ1-6, the complete variable domain reads DARVTQTPRHKVTEMGQEVTMRCQPILGHNTVFWYRQTMMQGLELLAYFRNRAPLDDSGMPKDRFSAEMPDATLATLKIQPSEPRDSAVYFCATSSGGKTGSSPLHFGNGTRLTVT.

This rearrangement joins TRBV7-8 to TRBJ1-2, with 9 bases fitting TRBD1. Germline CDR1 is SGHVS and CDR2 is FQNEAQ. This CDR3 is built from 15 residues. V lost 5 bases and J lost 6; bases outside the gene matches: 10. The CDR3 reads CASSRNRDRVHGYTF. For the CDR3, the DNA is TGTGCCAGCAGCCGAAACCGGGACAGGGTTCATGGCTACACCTTC.

J is TRBJ2-5 and V is TRBV2; D unclear. This CDR3 has 12 residues. Trimming cost V 5 bases and J 1 base, with 5 bases left between them. Germline V CDR1 and CDR2: SNHLY, FYNNEI. CDR3 nucleotides: TGTGCCAGCAGTCTCAGCCAAGAGACCCAGTACTTC. Protein: CASSLSQETQYF.

This clone was seen only a few times. J is TRBJ2-3 and V is TRBV18; D is unclear. The germline V and J ends were trimmed by 2 bases and 2 bases, with 2 bases remaining between them. This CDR3 has 12 amino acids. The germline V gene encodes CDR1 KGHSH and CDR2 LQKENI. The CDR3 DNA follows: TGTGCCAGCTCACCATACACAGATACGCAGTATTTT. This gives the protein CASSPYTDTQYF.

The rearrangement uses TRBV28 and TRBJ2-7, with D possibly matching TRBD1 (6 bases). The CDR3 loop spans 13 amino acids. Germline V gene data show CDR1 as MDHEN and CDR2 as SYDVKM. V was clipped by 2 bases and J by 4 bases, with 9 bases between them. The CDR3 sequence is CASSLGGEYEQYF. The CDR3, as DNA: TGTGCCAGCAGTTTAGGGGGCGAATACGAGCAGTACTTC.

The V gene is TRBV11-1, the J gene TRBJ2-3; 7 bases fit TRBD1. V trimming: 3 bases; J trimming: 0 bases; junction bases outside the gene matches: 6. Germline V lookup: CDR1 SGHAT, CDR2 FQDESV (reference sequence). This CDR3 region has 16 residues. The CDR3: CASSFPGQISTDTQYF. CDR3 bases: TGTGCCAGCAGCTTCCCGGGACAGATAAGCACAGATACGCAGTATTTT.

V and J are TRBV7-6 and TRBJ1-3; 9 nucleotides agree with TRBD1. Trimming took 1 base from V and 2 from J; bases not matched to a gene: 0. Germline CDR1 reads SGHVS; CDR2 reads FNYEAQ. This CDR3 region has 15 residues. The CDR3 spells CASSLGTGAGNTIYF. In DNA form, the CDR3 reads TGTGCCAGCAGCTTAGGGACAGGGGCTGGAAACACCATATATTTT. The complete variable domain, with remaining parts taken from reference TRBV7-6 and TRBJ1-3, reads GAGVSQSPRYKVTKRGQDVALRCDPISGHVSLYWYRQALGQGPEFLTYFNYEAQQDKSGLPNDRFSAERPEGSISTLTIQRTEQRDSAMYRCASSLGTGAGNTIYFGEGSWLTVV.

The V call is TRBV9, the J call TRBJ2-1; 7 positions agree with TRBD2. Germline loops: CDR1 SGDLS, CDR2 YYNGEE. The length of the CDR3 is 17 residues. V lost 0 bases to trimming and J lost 5 bases; unmatched junction nucleotides: 11. The CDR3 nucleotides read TGTGCCAGCAGCGTAGGTCGACTAGGGAGGGCTGACAATGAGCAGTTCTTC. This translates into CASSVGRLGRADNEQFF.

The CDR3 nucleotides read TGTGCCAGCAGTAGAGTTGGAGCGGTCTACAATGAGCAGTTCTTC. Protein product: CASSRVGAVYNEQFF. This chain links TRBV7-9 with TRBJ2-1, with D perhaps matching TRBD2 (5 bases). The ends were cut back, 6 bases at V and 3 bases at J, with 15 bases in the middle. CDR1 SEHNR and CDR2 FQNEAQ come from the germline V gene (reference sequence). This CDR3 has 15 amino acids.

The chain couples TRBV10-3 to TRBJ1-6; D gene unclear. Trimming took 8 bases from V and 6 from J, leaving 17 bases between them. The CDR3 has 15 amino acids. CDR1 and CDR2 (germline): ENHRY, SYGVKD. CDR3 DNA: TGTGCCATCCCCCCTGGAGGGCCCAGTAATTCACCCCTCCACTTT. It specifies CAIPPGGPSNSPLHF.

This clone was picked up one time. The chain carries TRBV5-1 and TRBJ2-7; 7 nucleotides line up with TRBD2. V lost 7 bases and J lost 4; bases outside the gene matches: 8. Germline V lookup: CDR1 SGHRS, CDR2 YFSETQ. The CDR3 spans 13 residues. The CDR3 region is CASAELAAYEQYF. CDR3 DNA: TGCGCCAGCGCGGAGCTAGCGGCATACGAGCAGTACTTC.

The rearrangement uses TRBV27 and TRBJ1-4; D is uncertain. From germline, CDR1 is MNHEY and CDR2 SMNVEV (reference sequence). The CDR3 loop spans 15 amino acids. Trimming removed 3 bases from V and 5 bases from J, with 13 bases in between. The CDR3 bases are TGTGCCAGCAGTTTCAAGCGACTCTCAAATGAAAAACTGTTTTTT. This sequence encodes CASSFKRLSNEKLFF.

This clone was picked up one time. The chain is built from TRBV9 and TRBJ2-3, with D perhaps TRBD2 (6 bases). CDR1 is SGDLS and CDR2 is YYNGEE in the germline V gene. V was shortened by 5 bases and J by 2 bases, with 12 bases between the two germline ends. There are 14 residues in the CDR3. CDR3 region: CASSRGKPTDTQYF. In DNA, the CDR3 is TGTGCCAGCAGTCGGGGGAAACCCACAGATACGCAGTATTTT.

This clone was found once. The rearrangement joins TRBV18 to TRBJ2-5; 14 bases are shared with TRBD2. Germline V CDR1 and CDR2: KGHSH, LQKENI. This CDR3 region has 18 residues. V was clipped by 5 bases and J by 2 bases; unmatched bases: 10. CDR3 in amino acids: CASSSGLAGGRTQETQYF. The CDR3, as DNA: TGTGCCAGCTCATCAGGACTAGCGGGGGGCCGAACTCAAGAGACCCAGTACTTC. The variable domain in full, completed from reference TRBV18 and TRBJ2-5, reads NAGVMQNPRHLVRRRGQEARLRCSPMKGHSHVYWYRQLPEEGLKFMVYLQKENIIDESGMPKERFSAEFPKEGPSILRIQQVVRGDSAAYFCASSSGLAGGRTQETQYFGPGTRLLVL.

The rearrangement uses TRBV5-4 and TRBJ2-2, with D tentatively TRBD2 (7 bases). Germline assignment: CDR1 SGHNT and CDR2 YYREEE (reference sequence). The CDR3 totals 17 residues. Trimming pared 5 bases from V and 1 base from J, leaving 18 bases between. CDR3 nucleotide sequence: TGTGCCAGCAGGTCTGGGGGGGCCAACGTGAACACCGGGGAGCTGTTTTTT. This gives the protein CASRSGGANVNTGELFF.

The V and J genes are TRBV28 and TRBJ1-4, with D hard to call. Germline CDR1 is MDHEN and CDR2 is SYDVKM. V lost 2 bases and J 6 bases, leaving 10 bases between the germline ends. The length of the CDR3 is 14 residues. CDR3 DNA sequence: TGTGCCAGCAGTTTAGCCGGGAGGGATGAAAAACTGTTTTTT. Translating it yields CASSLAGRDEKLFF.

This chain uses TRBV7-3 with TRBJ2-3, with 7 bases lining up with TRBD1. This CDR3 has 15 amino acids. V trimming: 3 bases; J trimming: 0 bases; junction bases outside the gene matches: 3. Germline CDR1 and CDR2: SGHTA and FQGTGA. CDR3 sequence: CASSFGTASTDTQYF. CDR3 sequence (DNA): TGTGCCAGCAGCTTCGGGACAGCTAGCACAGATACGCAGTATTTT.

This clone was observed once. V and J are TRBV7-9 and TRBJ1-2, with a weak D call TRBD1 (6 bases). This CDR3 contains 14 residues. CDR1 and CDR2 from the germline V gene are SEHNR and FQNEAQ (reference sequence). Deletions cut 0 bases from V and 5 bases from J, with 10 bases between. The CDR3 protein is CASSLADRNYGYTF. CDR3 nucleotide sequence: TGTGCCAGCAGCTTAGCGGACAGAAATTATGGCTACACCTTC.

This chain connects TRBV11-2 to TRBJ1-2, with TRBD1 as a possible D gene (6 bases). The CDR3 runs 13 residues. In germline, CDR1 is SGHAT, CDR2 FQNNGV. The V end lost 5 bases, the J end lost 8 bases, and 15 bases lay between the germline ends. This chain's CDR3 is CASSPMTGGGYTF. The CDR3 region has the DNA TGTGCCAGCAGCCCTATGACAGGTGGAGGCTACACCTTC.